The next 13 T cell receptor beta chains were all read from a single sample in a study of cytomegalovirus exposure and HLA in healthy donors. 60 Vbeta and 13 Jbeta primers were used in PCR. Only in-frame clones appear in the TCRdb table, and some are missing; sequencing was by immunoSEQ multiplex PCR. Here the sample spans about 190,000 clones, roughly 77% being singletons. Sequencing was carried out using PBMCs. These receptor sequences come from a woman in her forties or fifties in good health and CMV-seronegative.

CDR3 nucleotides: TGTGCCAGCAGCGGGGTTGGCGGCAATCAGCCCCAGCATTTT. Its protein product is CASSGVGGNQPQHF. This chain connects TRBV6-1 to TRBJ1-5; D unresolved. The germline V gene encodes CDR1 MNHNS and CDR2 SASEGT. Trimming removed 6 bases at V and 2 bases at J, with 11 bases between. CDR3 length equals 14 residues.

This chain joins TRBV6-1 and TRBJ2-7; maybe TRBD1 (6 bases). V was clipped by 0 bases and J by 5 bases, with 14 bases between them. Germline CDR1 and CDR2: MNHNS and SASEGT. There are 15 residues in the CDR3. CDR3 nucleotide sequence: TGTGCCAGCAGTGAAGCCGGGCAGGGGAGAGACGAGCAGTACTTC. It is translated as CASSEAGQGRDEQYF.

This CDR3 is CASSRFVANEQFF. The CDR3 DNA follows: TGTGCCAGCAGCCGATTTGTGGCCAATGAGCAGTTCTTC. The chain recombines TRBV7-9 with TRBJ2-1; D call uncertain. The CDR3 loop spans 13 amino acids. V lost 5 bases and J 6 bases, leaving 11 bases between the germline ends. Germline values: CDR1 SEHNR, CDR2 FQNEAQ (reference sequence).

V gene TRBV19 combines with J gene TRBJ1-5; D is uncertain. Germline lookup yields CDR1 LNHDA and CDR2 SQIVND (reference sequence). The CDR3 is 14 amino acids. Between the trimmed V and J ends, which lost 8 bases and 7 bases, there was a span of 18 bases. The CDR3 loop reads CASGPEIPGQPQHF. As DNA, the CDR3 is TGTGCCAGTGGCCCTGAAATCCCCGGGCAGCCCCAGCATTTT.

This chain joins TRBV6-5 and TRBJ1-2, with 8 bases lining up with TRBD1. Germline-derived CDR1 and CDR2 are MNHEY and SVGAGI. The V segment lost 5 bases and the J segment 8 bases; nucleotides outside the gene matches: 7. The CDR3 contains 13 residues. This chain's CDR3 is CASSGRGPDGYTF. The DNA of the CDR3 is TGTGCCAGCAGTGGCAGGGGGCCCGACGGCTACACCTTC.

The chain is built from TRBV4-1 and TRBJ1-1, with D hard to call. CDR3 length: 16 residues. The V end was cut by 3 bases, the J end by 4 bases, with 18 bases between. Germline values: CDR1 MGHRA, CDR2 YSYEKL. CDR3 loop: CASSQSLRGYGTEAFF. The CDR3 DNA is TGCGCCAGCAGCCAGAGTCTTCGAGGGTACGGCACTGAAGCTTTCTTT.

The rearrangement joins TRBV28 to TRBJ1-1; 10 positions match TRBD1. The CDR3 covers 13 residues. The J segment lost 8 bases and the V segment lost 2 bases, leaving 2 bases of the junction unmatched. Germline CDR1 and CDR2: MDHEN and SYDVKM. The CDR3 nucleotides are TGTGCCAGCAGTTTACTGGGACAGGGGGAAGCTTTCTTT. Encoded protein: CASSLLGQGEAFF.

The J gene is TRBJ1-1, the V gene TRBV18, with D hard to call. The CDR3 extends over 15 amino acids. The ends were cut back, 4 bases at V and 3 bases at J, with 15 bases in the middle. In germline, CDR1 is KGHSH, CDR2 LQKENI. For the CDR3, the DNA is TGTGCCAGCTCACTAACCGGTGGTCGGGACACTGAAGCTTTCTTT. Amino acids: CASSLTGGRDTEAFF.

For the CDR3, the DNA is TGCGCCAGCAGCCAAGGACGGGGGGATGGCACAGATACGCAGTATTTT. Amino acid sequence: CASSQGRGDGTDTQYF. The chain recombines TRBV4-3 with TRBJ2-3; 7 bases line up with TRBD2. The CDR3 extends over 16 amino acids. The junction had 5 bases not matched to a gene; V was cut back by 1 base and J by 1 base. The germline CDR1 and CDR2 sequences are LGHNA and YSLEER.

The V gene is TRBV7-2, the J gene TRBJ2-3; 7 bases are a match to TRBD1. This CDR3 region has 15 residues. V trimming: 4 bases; J trimming: 0 bases; junction bases outside the gene matches: 4. In germline, CDR1 is SGHTA, CDR2 FQGNSA. CDR3 nucleotides: TGTGCCAGCAGCTCCCACAGGGGAAGCACAGATACGCAGTATTTT. Amino acids: CASSSHRGSTDTQYF.

In its sample, this clone was seen a few times. V gene TRBV25-1 combines with J gene TRBJ1-2; D gene uncertain. V was pared by 2 bases and J by 6 bases, with 13 bases between. Germline values: CDR1 MGHDK, CDR2 SYGVNS. CDR3 length: 14 amino acids. CDR3: CASSESWAGNGYTF. The CDR3 nucleotides are TGTGCCAGCAGTGAAAGTTGGGCGGGGAATGGCTACACCTTC.

The J gene is TRBJ2-1, the V gene TRBV5-1; 12 nucleotides match TRBD2. The CDR3 has 19 residues. J lost 9 bases, V lost 3 bases, and 19 bases had no gene match. CDR1 is SGHRS and CDR2 is YFSETQ in the germline V gene. The CDR3 loop reads CASSSTPSGGASVIGEQFF. As DNA, the CDR3 is TGCGCCAGCAGCTCGACACCTAGCGGGGGGGCCTCGGTGATAGGTGAGCAGTTCTTC. Looking up the rest from reference TRBV5-1 and TRBJ2-1 gives the full variable domain: KAGVTQTPRYLIKTRGQQVTLSCSPISGHRSVSWYQQTPGQGLQFLFEYFSETQRNKGNFPGRFSGRQFSNSRSEMNVSTLELGDSALYLCASSSTPSGGASVIGEQFFGPGTRLTVL.

The chain couples TRBV6-5 to TRBJ2-5; TRBD2 might be the D (6 bases). Trimming pared 7 bases from V and 2 bases from J, leaving 17 bases between. Germline V gene lookup returns CDR1 MNHEY and CDR2 SVGAGI. The CDR3 length is 15 residues. CDR3 region: CASTKVWGVQETQYF. The DNA of the CDR3 is TGTGCCAGCACGAAGGTCTGGGGGGTACAAGAGACCCAGTACTTC.